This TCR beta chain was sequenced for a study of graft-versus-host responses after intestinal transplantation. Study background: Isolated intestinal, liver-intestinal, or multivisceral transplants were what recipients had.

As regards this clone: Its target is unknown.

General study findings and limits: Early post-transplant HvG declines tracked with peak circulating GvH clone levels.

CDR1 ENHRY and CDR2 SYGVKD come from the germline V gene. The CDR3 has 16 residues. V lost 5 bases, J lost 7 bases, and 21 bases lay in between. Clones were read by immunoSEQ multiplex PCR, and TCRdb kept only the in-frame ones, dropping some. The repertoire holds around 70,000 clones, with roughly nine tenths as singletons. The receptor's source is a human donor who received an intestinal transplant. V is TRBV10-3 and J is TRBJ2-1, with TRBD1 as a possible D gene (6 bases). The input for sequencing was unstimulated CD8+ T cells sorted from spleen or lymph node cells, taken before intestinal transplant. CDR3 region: CAISYITGTRWNEQFF. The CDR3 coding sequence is TGTGCCATCAGTTACATTACAGGGACGAGATGGAATGAGCAGTTCTTC.